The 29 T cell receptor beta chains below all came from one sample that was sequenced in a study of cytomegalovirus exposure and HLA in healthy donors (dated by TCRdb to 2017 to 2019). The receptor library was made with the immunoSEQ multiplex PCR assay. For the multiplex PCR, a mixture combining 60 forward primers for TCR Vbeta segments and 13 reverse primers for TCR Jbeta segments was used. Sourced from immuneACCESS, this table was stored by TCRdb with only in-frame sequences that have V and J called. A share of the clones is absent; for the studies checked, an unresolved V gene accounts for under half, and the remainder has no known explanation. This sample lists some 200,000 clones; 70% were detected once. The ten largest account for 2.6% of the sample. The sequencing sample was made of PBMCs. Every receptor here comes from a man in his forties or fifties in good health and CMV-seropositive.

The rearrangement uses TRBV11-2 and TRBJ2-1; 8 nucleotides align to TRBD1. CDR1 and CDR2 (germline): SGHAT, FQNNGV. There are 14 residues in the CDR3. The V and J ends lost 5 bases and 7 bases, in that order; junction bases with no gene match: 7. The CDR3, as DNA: TGTGCCAGCAGCCAATCCGGGACAGGAAATGAGCAGTTCTTC. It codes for CASSQSGTGNEQFF.

In DNA form, the CDR3 reads TGCGCCAGCAGCCGAATCACAGGGGGACTCCGGGAATCACCCCTCCACTTT. Translating it yields CASSRITGGLRESPLHF. This sequence joins TRBV4-1 and TRBJ1-6; 8 positions match TRBD1. V was clipped by 4 bases and J by 10 bases; unmatched bases: 15. The CDR3 totals 17 residues. Germline values: CDR1 MGHRA, CDR2 YSYEKL.

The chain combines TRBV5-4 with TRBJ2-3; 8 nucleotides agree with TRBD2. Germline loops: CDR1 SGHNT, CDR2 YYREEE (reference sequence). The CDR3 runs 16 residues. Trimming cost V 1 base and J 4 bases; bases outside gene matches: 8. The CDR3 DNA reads TGTGCCAGCAGCTTGTACCAGCGGGGGACGGCAGATACGCAGTATTTT. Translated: CASSLYQRGTADTQYF.

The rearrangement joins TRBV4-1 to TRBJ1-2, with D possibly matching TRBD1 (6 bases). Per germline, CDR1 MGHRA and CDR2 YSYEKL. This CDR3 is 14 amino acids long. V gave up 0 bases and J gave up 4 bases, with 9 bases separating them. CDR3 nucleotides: TGCGCCAGCAGCCAAGACCCGGACAGCTATGGCTACACCTTC. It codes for CASSQDPDSYGYTF.

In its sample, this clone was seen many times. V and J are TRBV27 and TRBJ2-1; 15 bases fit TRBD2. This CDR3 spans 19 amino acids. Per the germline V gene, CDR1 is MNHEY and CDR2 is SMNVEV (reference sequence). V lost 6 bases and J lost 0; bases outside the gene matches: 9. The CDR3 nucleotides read TGTGCCAGCAGCGAAATGGGACTAGCGGGGGGCTCCTCCTACAATGAGCAGTTCTTC. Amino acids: CASSEMGLAGGSSYNEQFF.

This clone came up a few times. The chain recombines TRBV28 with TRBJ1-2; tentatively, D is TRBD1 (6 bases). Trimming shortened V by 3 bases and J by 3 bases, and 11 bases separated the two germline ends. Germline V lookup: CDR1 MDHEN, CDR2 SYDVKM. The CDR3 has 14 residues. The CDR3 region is CASSFGQGYYGYTF. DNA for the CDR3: TGTGCCAGCAGTTTTGGGCAGGGGTACTATGGCTACACCTTC.

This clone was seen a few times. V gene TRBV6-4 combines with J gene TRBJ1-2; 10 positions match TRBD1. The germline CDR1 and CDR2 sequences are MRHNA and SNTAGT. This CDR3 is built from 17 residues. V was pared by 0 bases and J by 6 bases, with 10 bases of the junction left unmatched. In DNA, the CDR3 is TGTGCCAGCAGTGACTCGGACGGACAGGGGGGTAGTGATGGCTACACCTTC. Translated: CASSDSDGQGGSDGYTF.

The CDR3 nucleotides are TGTGCCAGCAGTTTAATGGGACAGGGGTATAGTGAGCAGTTCTTC. Encoded protein: CASSLMGQGYSEQFF. The chain has TRBV27 and TRBJ2-1, with 10 positions matching TRBD1. The CDR3 runs to 15 residues. With 2 bases clipped from V and 9 bases from J, the junction kept 7 bases outside the gene matches. Germline V gene data show CDR1 as MNHEY and CDR2 as SMNVEV (reference sequence).

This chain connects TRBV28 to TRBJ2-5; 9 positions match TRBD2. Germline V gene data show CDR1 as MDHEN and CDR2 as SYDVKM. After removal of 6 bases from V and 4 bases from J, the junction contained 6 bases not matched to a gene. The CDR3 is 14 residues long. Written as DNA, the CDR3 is TGTGCCAGCAGCTGGGGGACTAGCCCAGAGACCCAGTACTTC. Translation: CASSWGTSPETQYF.

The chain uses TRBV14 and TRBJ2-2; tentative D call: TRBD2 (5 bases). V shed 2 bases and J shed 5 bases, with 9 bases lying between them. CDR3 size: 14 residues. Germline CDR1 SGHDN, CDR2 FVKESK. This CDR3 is CASSQLPGTGELFF. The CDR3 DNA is TGTGCCAGCAGCCAATTGCCGGGAACCGGGGAGCTGTTTTTT.

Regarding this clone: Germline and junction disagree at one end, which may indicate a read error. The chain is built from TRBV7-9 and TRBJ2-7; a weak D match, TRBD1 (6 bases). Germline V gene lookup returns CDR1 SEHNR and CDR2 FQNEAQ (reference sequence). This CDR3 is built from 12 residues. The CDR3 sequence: CSSMPEGGEQYF. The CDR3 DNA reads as TGTTCCAGCATGCCTGAAGGGGGCGAGCAGTACTTC. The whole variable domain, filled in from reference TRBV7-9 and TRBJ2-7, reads DTGVSQNPRHKITKRGQNVTFRCDPISEHNRLYWYRQTLGQGPEFLTYFQNEAQLEKSRLLSDRFSAERPKGSFSTLEIQRTEQGDSAMYLCSSMPEGGEQYFGPGTRLTVT.

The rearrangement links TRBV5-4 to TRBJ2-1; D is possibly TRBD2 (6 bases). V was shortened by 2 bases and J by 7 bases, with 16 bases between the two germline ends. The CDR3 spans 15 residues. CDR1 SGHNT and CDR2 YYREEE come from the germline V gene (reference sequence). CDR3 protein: CASSLEGGRTNEQFF. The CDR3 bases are TGTGCCAGCAGCTTAGAGGGAGGACGGACAAATGAGCAGTTCTTC.

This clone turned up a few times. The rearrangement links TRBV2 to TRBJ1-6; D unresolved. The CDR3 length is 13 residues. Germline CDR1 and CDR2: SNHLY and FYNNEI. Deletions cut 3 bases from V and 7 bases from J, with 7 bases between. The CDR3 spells CASSEARNSPLHF. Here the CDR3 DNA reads TGTGCCAGCAGTGAGGCCAGGAATTCACCCCTCCACTTT.

CDR3 DNA: TGTGCCGGACGGAGGGGGCAGGCCGATCAAGAGACCCAGTACTTC. Encoded protein: CAGRRGQADQETQYF. The chain joins TRBV6-1 to TRBJ2-5; D might be TRBD1 (7 bases). Trimming shortened V by 11 bases and J by 2 bases, and 21 bases separated the two germline ends. The CDR3 covers 15 residues. From germline, CDR1 is MNHNS and CDR2 SASEGT.

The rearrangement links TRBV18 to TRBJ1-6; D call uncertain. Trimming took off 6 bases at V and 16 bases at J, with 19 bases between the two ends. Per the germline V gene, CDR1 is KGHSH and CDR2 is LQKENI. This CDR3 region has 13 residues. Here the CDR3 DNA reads TGTGCCAGCTCCCCTACAGTACCGGGAGTTCTCCACTTT. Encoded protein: CASSPTVPGVLHF. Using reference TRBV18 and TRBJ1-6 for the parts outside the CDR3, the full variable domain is NAGVMQNPRHLVRRRGQEARLRCSPMKGHSHVYWYRQLPEEGLKFMVYLQKENIIDESGMPKERFSAEFPKEGPSILRIQQVVRGDSAAYFCASSPTVPGVLHFGNGTRLTVT.

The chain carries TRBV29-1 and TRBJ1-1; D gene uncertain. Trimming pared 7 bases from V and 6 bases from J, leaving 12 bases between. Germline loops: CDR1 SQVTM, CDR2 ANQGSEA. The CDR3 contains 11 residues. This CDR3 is CSAYRGAEAFF. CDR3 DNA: TGCAGCGCCTATCGGGGAGCTGAAGCTTTCTTT.

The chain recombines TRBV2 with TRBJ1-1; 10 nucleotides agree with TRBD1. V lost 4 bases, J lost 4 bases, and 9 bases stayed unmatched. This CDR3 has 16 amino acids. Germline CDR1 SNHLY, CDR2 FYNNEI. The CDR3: CASSVDRDRGLTEAFF. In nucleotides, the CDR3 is TGTGCCAGCAGTGTTGACCGGGACAGGGGACTCACTGAAGCTTTCTTT.

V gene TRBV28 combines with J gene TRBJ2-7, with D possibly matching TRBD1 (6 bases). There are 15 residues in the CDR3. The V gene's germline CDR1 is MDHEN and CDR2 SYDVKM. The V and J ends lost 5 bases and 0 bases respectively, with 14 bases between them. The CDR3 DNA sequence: TGTGCCAGCAGTGGATCCGGGACAAGCTCCTACGAGCAGTACTTC. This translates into CASSGSGTSSYEQYF.

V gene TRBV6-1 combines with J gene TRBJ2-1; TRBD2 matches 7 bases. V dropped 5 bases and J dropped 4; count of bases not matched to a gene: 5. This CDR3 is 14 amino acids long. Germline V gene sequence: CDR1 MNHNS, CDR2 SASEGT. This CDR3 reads CASSLAGEYNEQFF. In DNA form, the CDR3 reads TGTGCCAGCAGTTTAGCGGGTGAATACAATGAGCAGTTCTTC.

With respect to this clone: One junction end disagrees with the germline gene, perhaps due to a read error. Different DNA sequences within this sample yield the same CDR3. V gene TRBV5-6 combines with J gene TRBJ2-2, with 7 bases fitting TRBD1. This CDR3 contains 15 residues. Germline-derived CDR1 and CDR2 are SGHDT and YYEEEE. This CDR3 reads CASSLETGIAGELFF. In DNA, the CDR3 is TGCGCCAGCAGCTTGGAGACAGGGATCGCCGGGGAGCTGTTTTTT.

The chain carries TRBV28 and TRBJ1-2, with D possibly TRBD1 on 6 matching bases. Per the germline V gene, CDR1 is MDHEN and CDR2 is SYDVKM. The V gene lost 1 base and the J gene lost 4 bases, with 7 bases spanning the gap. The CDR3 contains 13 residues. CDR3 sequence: CASSLLDSYGYTF. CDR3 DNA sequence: TGTGCCAGCAGTTTATTGGACAGCTATGGCTACACCTTC.

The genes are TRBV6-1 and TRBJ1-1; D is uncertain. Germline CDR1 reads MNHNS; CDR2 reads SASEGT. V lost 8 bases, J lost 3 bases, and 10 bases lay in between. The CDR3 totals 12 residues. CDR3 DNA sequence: TGTGCCAGCTCCCAATTTGACACTGAAGCTTTCTTT. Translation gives CASSQFDTEAFF.

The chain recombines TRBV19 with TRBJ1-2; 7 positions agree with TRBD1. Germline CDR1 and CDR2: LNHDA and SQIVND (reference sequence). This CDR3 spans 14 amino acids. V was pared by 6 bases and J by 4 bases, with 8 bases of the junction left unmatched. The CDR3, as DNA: TGTGCCAGTAGCGAGGCGGACAGGACCTATGGCTACACCTTC. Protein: CASSEADRTYGYTF.

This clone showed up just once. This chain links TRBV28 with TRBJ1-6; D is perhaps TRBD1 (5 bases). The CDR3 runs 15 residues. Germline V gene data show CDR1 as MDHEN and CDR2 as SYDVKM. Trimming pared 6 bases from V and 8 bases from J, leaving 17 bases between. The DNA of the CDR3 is TGTGCCAGCAGAACAACCGGGGGGAAGGATTCACCCCTCCACTTT. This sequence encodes CASRTTGGKDSPLHF.

CDR3 nucleotides: TGCGCCAGCAGCAAGGGGATTACTGAAGCTTTCTTT. Protein product: CASSKGITEAFF. The J gene is TRBJ1-1, the V gene TRBV5-1; D is possibly TRBD1 (5 bases). Germline lookup yields CDR1 SGHRS and CDR2 YFSETQ. The CDR3 is 12 amino acids. The V gene lost 4 bases and the J gene lost 5 bases, with 9 bases spanning the gap.

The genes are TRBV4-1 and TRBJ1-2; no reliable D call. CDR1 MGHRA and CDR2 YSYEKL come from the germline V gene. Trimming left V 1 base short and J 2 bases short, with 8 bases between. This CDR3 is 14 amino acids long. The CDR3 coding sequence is TGCGCCAGCAGCCAAGGAACTCTAAACTATGGCTACACCTTC. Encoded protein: CASSQGTLNYGYTF.

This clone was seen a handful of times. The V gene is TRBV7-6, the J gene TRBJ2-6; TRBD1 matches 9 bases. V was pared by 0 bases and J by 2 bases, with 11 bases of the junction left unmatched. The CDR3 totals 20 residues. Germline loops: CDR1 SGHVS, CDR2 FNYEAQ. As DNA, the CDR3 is TGTGCCAGCAGCTTAGCGCTGGGACAGGGCCTGGATACTGGGGCCAACGTCCTGACTTTC. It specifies CASSLALGQGLDTGANVLTF.

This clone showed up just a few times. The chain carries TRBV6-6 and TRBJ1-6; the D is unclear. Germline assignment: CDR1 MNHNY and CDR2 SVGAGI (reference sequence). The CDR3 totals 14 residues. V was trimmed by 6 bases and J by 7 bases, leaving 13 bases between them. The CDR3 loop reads CASSARIANSPLHF. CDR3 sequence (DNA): TGTGCCAGCAGCGCCCGGATAGCCAATTCACCCCTCCACTTT.

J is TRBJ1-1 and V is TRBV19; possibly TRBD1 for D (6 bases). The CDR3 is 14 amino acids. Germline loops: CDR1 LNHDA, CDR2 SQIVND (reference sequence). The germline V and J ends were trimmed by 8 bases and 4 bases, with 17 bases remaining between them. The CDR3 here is CASGRRGEVTEAFF. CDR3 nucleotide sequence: TGTGCCAGTGGGCGCAGGGGAGAGGTCACTGAAGCTTTCTTT. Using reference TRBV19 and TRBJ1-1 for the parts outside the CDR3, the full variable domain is DGGITQSPKYLFRKEGQNVTLSCEQNLNHDAMYWYRQDPGQGLRLIYYSQIVNDFQKGDIAEGYSVSREKKESFPLTVTSAQKNPTAFYLCASGRRGEVTEAFFGQGTRLTVV.